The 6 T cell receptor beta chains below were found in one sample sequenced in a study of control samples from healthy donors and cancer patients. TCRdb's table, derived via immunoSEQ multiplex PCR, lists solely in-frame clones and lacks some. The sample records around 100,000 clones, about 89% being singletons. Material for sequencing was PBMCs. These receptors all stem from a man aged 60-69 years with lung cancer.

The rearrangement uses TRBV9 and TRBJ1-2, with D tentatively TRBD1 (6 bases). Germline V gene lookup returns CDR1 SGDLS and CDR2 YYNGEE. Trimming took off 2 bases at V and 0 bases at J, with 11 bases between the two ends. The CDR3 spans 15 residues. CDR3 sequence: CASSVTGHPNYGYTF. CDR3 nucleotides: TGTGCCAGCAGCGTTACGGGACACCCTAACTATGGCTACACCTTC.

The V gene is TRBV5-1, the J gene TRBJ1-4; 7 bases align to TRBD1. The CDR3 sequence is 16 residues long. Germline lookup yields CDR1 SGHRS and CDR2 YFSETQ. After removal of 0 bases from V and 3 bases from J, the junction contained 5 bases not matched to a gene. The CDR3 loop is CASSLGSGTANEKLFF. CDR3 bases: TGCGCCAGCAGCTTGGGGAGCGGGACAGCTAATGAAAAACTGTTTTTT.

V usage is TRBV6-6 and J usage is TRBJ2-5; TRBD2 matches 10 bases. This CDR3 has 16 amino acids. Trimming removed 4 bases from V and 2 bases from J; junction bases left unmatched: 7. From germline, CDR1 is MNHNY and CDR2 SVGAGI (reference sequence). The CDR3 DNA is TGTGCCAGCAGTTTCGGGGTAGCGGGGGGACAAGAGACCCAGTACTTC. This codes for CASSFGVAGGQETQYF.

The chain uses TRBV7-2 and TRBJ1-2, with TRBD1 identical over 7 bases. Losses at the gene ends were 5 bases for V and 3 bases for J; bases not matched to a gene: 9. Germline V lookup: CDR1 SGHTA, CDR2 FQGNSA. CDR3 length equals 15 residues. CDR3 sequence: CASSPDSGTDYGYTF. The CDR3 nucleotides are TGTGCCAGCAGCCCGGACTCGGGGACAGACTATGGCTACACCTTC.

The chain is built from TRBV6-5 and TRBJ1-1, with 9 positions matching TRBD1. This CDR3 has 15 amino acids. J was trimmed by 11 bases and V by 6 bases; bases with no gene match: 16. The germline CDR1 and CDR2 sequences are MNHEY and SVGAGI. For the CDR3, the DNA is TGTGCCAGCAGCCCCGAGGGACAGGGAGAGTATGGCGCTTTCTTT. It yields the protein CASSPEGQGEYGAFF.

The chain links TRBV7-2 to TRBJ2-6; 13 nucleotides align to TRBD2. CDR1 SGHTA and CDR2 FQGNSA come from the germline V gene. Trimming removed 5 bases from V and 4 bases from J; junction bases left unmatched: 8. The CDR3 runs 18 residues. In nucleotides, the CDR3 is TGTGCCAGCAGCCCTACTAGCGGGGGGGCGTCCGGGGCCAACGTCCTGACTTTC. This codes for CASSPTSGGASGANVLTF.